The subject of this entry is one T cell receptor beta chain. The antigen is unknown. This entry is derived from a study of shared clonotypes between healthy human individuals. Study-wide results and caveats: A handful of donors showed sharing of around 5.3% of naive CD4 clonotypes. Investigators expected sequencing depth to affect clonotype sharing among donors. Rarefaction demonstrated incomplete sorted-subset sequencing despite large depth.

The J segment lost 0 bases and the V segment lost 6 bases, leaving 14 bases of the junction unmatched. This CDR3 has 17 amino acids. Germline loops: CDR1 GTSNPN, CDR2 SVGIG (reference sequence). Libraries were prepared by immunoSEQ multiplex PCR; TCRdb keeps only in-frame clonotypes and omits some of them. The sample contains about 2 million clones, about 95% of which appear only once. CD45RO-negative, CCR7-selected cells formed the naive CD8 fraction, which excluded terminally differentiated effector memory CD45RA+ cells. Healthy and HIV-negative, the adult donors had no recent acute infections or vaccinations.

The chain has TRBV30 and TRBJ2-1; 7 positions agree with TRBD2. The TCR originated in a man between 18 and 35 years old in good health. The sequenced sample was naive CD8+ T cells sorted from blood. CDR3 bases: TGTGCCTGCCCGCGCGGGGGTCCGACCAGCTCCTACAATGAGCAGTTCTTC. This codes for CACPRGGPTSSYNEQFF.